Listed below are T cell receptor beta chains from one sample, sequenced in a study of T cells in localized non-small cell lung cancer. This table comes from immunoSEQ multiplex PCR, and its TCRdb copy is limited to in-frame clones, with some not included. The sample records around 50,000 clones, around 86% being singletons. Sequencing used peripheral blood, obtained before any cancer treatment. Receptors originate from a female donor aged 60 or older with stage II squamous cell lung carcinoma. CDR3s include the opening cysteine and the closing phenylalanine or tryptophan. The order of the fields is J gene, D gene, V gene, clone size, CDR3 protein, CDR3 DNA. A D gene is named only where the DNA matches it firmly. A clone size is listed for some rows: how often the clone was seen (once, few, many), or a class if it is expanded.

>TRBJ2-7|TRBD1|TRBV5-1|once
CASSPRPRDRVHEQYF
TGCGCCAGCAGCCCCCGGCCCCGGGACAGGGTCCACGAGCAGTACTTC
>TRBJ2-2|TRBD1|TRBV6-1|.
CASSDRGRGTGELFF
TGTGCCAGCAGTGATAGGGGGCGCGGCACCGGGGAGCTGTTTTTT
>TRBJ1-5|.|TRBV4-1|.
CASSQDTEWDYSNQPQHF
TGCGCCAGCAGCCAAGACACCGAGTGGGATTATAGCAATCAGCCCCAGCATTTT
>TRBJ1-1|.|TRBV5-1|.
CASSLDVRGGAFF
TGCGCCAGCAGCTTGGACGTCAGGGGCGGAGCTTTCTTT
>TRBJ2-1|.|TRBV7-9|.
CASSLRGAINNEQFF
TGTGCCAGCAGCTTAAGGGGGGCCATCAACAATGAGCAGTTCTTC
>TRBJ1-1|.|TRBV5-4|.
CASSVDPSEVGTEAFF
TGTGCCAGCAGCGTTGACCCGAGCGAGGTTGGCACTGAAGCTTTCTTT
>TRBJ2-1|TRBD2|TRBV27|.
CASSSSGGGKEFF
TGTGCCAGCAGTTCGAGCGGGGGGGGAAAGGAGTTCTTC
>TRBJ2-7|.|TRBV7-2|.
CASSLAGARMSSYEQYF
TGTGCCAGCAGCTTAGCTGGGGCCCGGATGAGCTCCTACGAGCAGTACTTC
>TRBJ1-6|.|TRBV9|.
CVSSGMTANNSPLHF
TGTGTCAGCAGCGGAATGACAGCAAATAATTCACCCCTCCACTTT
>TRBJ1-5|.|TRBV30|.
CAWSVLTSNQPQHF
TGTGCCTGGAGTGTTTTAACCTCGAATCAGCCCCAGCATTTT
>TRBJ2-7|.|TRBV7-2|.
CASSLARLYEQYF
TGTGCCAGCAGCTTAGCGCGACTCTACGAGCAGTACTTC
>TRBJ1-3|.|TRBV7-8|.
CASSLAQAGNTIYF
TGTGCCAGCAGCTTAGCGCAAGCTGGAAACACCATATATTTT
>TRBJ1-6|TRBD1|TRBV7-3|.
CASSPEGAGNSPLHF
TGTGCCAGCAGCCCCGAGGGGGCGGGCAATTCACCCCTCCACTTT
>TRBJ1-6|TRBD1|TRBV20-1|.
CSAKLRGFYHF
TGCAGTGCCAAGCTCAGGGGGTTTTACCACTTT
>TRBJ2-6|TRBD1|TRBV30|few
CAWNRDSASGANVLTF
TGTGCCTGGAACCGGGACAGCGCCTCTGGGGCCAACGTCCTGACTTTC
>TRBJ1-4|TRBD1|TRBV6-6|.
CASRSSGQSNEKLFF
TGTGCCAGCAGGTCCTCGGGACAGAGTAATGAAAAACTGTTTTTT
>TRBJ1-4|.|TRBV7-8|once
CASSPRAHGGEKLFF
TGTGCCAGCAGCCCCCGGGCCCACGGAGGTGAAAAACTGTTTTTT
>TRBJ2-4|.|TRBV7-8|.
CASSPRLPAIQYF
TGTGCCAGCAGCCCCCGACTCCCTGCCATTCAGTACTTC
>TRBJ1-1|.|TRBV2|.
CASSEQGRTEAFF
TGTGCCAGCAGTGAACAGGGAAGGACTGAAGCTTTCTTT
>TRBJ1-2|TRBD1|TRBV19|.
CASTDPRGRNYGYTF
TGTGCCAGTACAGACCCCAGGGGGAGGAACTATGGCTACACCTTC
>TRBJ2-5|.|TRBV28|.
CASSLRGTGGETQYF
TGTGCCAGCAGTTTAAGGGGGACCGGTGGAGAGACCCAGTACTTC
>TRBJ2-5|TRBD1|TRBV5-6|.
CASSLGTGYQETQYF
TGTGCCAGCAGCTTGGGGACAGGATACCAAGAGACCCAGTACTTC
>TRBJ1-1|.|TRBV11-3|.
CASSFNRNTEAFF
TGTGCCAGCAGCTTTAATAGGAACACTGAAGCTTTCTTT
>TRBJ1-2|TRBD1|TRBV29-1|.
CSVAMGQGRGYTF
TGCAGCGTTGCGATGGGACAGGGGAGAGGCTACACCTTC
>TRBJ2-1|TRBD1|TRBV7-2|.
CASSTGTVNEQFF
TGTGCCAGCAGCACCGGGACAGTCAATGAGCAGTTCTTC
>TRBJ1-2|.|TRBV19|.
CASTSLEAYGYTF
TGTGCCAGTACCTCCCTTGAAGCGTATGGCTACACCTTC
>TRBJ1-1|.|TRBV6-6|once
CASRGGVTEAFF
TGTGCCTCTCGAGGTGGAGTCACTGAAGCTTTCTTT
>TRBJ1-5|.|TRBV5-4|.
CASSQENPDSNQPQHF
TGTGCCAGCAGCCAAGAGAACCCCGATAGCAATCAGCCCCAGCATTTT
>TRBJ2-1|TRBD1|TRBV18|.
CASSPRDSRVDEQFF
TGTGCCAGCTCACCAAGGGACAGCCGGGTGGATGAGCAGTTCTTC
>TRBJ1-1|.|TRBV30|.
CAWSTLGRDINTEAFF
TGTGCCTGGAGCACGCTGGGCCGGGACATTAACACTGAAGCTTTCTTT
>TRBJ1-6|.|TRBV7-3|.
CASSLKGGKDSPLHF
TGTGCCAGCAGCTTAAAGGGGGGTAAGGATTCACCCCTCCACTTT
>TRBJ2-3|.|TRBV7-6|.
CASGHSGGAQYF
TGTGCTTCGGGACACTCTGGGGGAGCGCAGTATTTT
>TRBJ2-5|TRBD2|TRBV9|few
CASSVEGAGGPIETQYF
TGTGCCAGCAGCGTAGAGGGTGCGGGGGGGCCGATTGAGACCCAGTACTTC
>TRBJ1-2|TRBD1|TRBV5-6|.
CASSHWGQGDYGYTF
TGTGCCAGCAGCCACTGGGGACAGGGGGACTATGGCTACACCTTC
>TRBJ1-5|.|TRBV7-9|.
CASSLGSGEVKNQPQHF
TGTGCCAGCAGCTTAGGGTCAGGGGAAGTAAAAAATCAGCCCCAGCATTTT
>TRBJ1-2|.|TRBV7-7|.
CASSYPQRRTVGGPF
TGTGCCAGCAGCTACCCTCAACGCCGGACAGTGGGGGGTCCCTTC
>TRBJ2-7|TRBD1|TRBV5-1|.
CASSRDRTYEQYF
TGCGCCAGCAGCCGGGACAGGACCTACGAGCAGTACTTC
>TRBJ1-1|.|TRBV11-2|once
CASSLTGEAFF
TGTGCCAGCAGCTTAACAGGGGAAGCTTTCTTT
>TRBJ1-1|TRBD1|TRBV5-1|.
CASALQGANTEAFF
TGCGCCAGCGCCCTACAGGGGGCGAACACTGAAGCTTTCTTT
>TRBJ2-5|.|TRBV7-8|.
CASSLVGVQETQYF
TGTGCCAGCAGCTTAGTCGGGGTCCAAGAGACCCAGTACTTC
>TRBJ2-1|TRBD2|TRBV6-4|once
CASSLNGGGNEQFF
TGTGCCAGCAGCCTTAATGGGGGGGGGAATGAGCAGTTCTTC
>TRBJ2-1|.|TRBV7-9|.
CASVGSEQFF
TGTGCCAGCGTAGGGAGTGAGCAGTTCTTC
>TRBJ1-3|TRBD1|TRBV30|.
CAWSVGGGEGNTIYF
TGTGCCTGGAGTGTCGGAGGGGGCGAGGGAAACACCATATATTTT
>TRBJ1-1|TRBD1|TRBV19|.
CASSIPPGQGGLRAFF
TGTGCCAGTAGTATCCCCCCGGGACAGGGGGGATTGAGGGCTTTCTTT
>TRBJ1-6|.|TRBV19|.
CASTTRQQGHSPLHF
TGTGCCAGTACCACTAGACAACAGGGACATTCACCCCTCCACTTT
>TRBJ1-1|.|TRBV28|.
CASSTDTGSTEAFF
TGTGCCAGCAGTACCGACACAGGGAGCACTGAAGCTTTCTTT
>TRBJ2-1|TRBD2|TRBV5-4|once
CASSLTGGSYNEQFF
TGTGCCAGCAGCTTGACGGGGGGCTCCTACAATGAGCAGTTCTTC
>TRBJ1-2|.|TRBV28|few
CASSSGLYGYTF
TGTGCCAGCAGCTCAGGGCTCTATGGCTACACCTTC
>TRBJ1-2|TRBD1|TRBV19|few
CASRTGQPANYGYTF
TGTGCCAGTAGGACGGGACAGCCAGCTAACTATGGCTACACCTTC
>TRBJ2-3|TRBD2|TRBV4-3|.
CASSQDMSGGDTQYF
TGCGCCAGCAGCCAAGATATGAGCGGGGGCGATACGCAGTATTTT